This T cell receptor beta chain comes out of a study of blood T cell repertoires in COVID-19. Study overall: The study drew acute and convalescent COVID-19 samples from the United States, Italy and Spain. Sources were T cells, B-cell-depleted T cells, or PBMCs; the material itself was cDNA or gDNA.

This CDR3 contains 14 residues. Germline-derived CDR1 and CDR2 are SGHVS and FQNEAQ. The ends were cut back, 7 bases at V and 4 bases at J, with 16 bases in the middle. In the authors' workflow: Amplifying reference gene primers gave estimates of nucleated cell counts. TCRdb keeps only in-frame clones here, not all; method: immunoSEQ multiplex PCR. V, J and clone size are those of that table, while D and trimming were read from the DNA. The table records around 100,000 clones, more than 75% of them present only once. J is TRBJ1-1 and V is TRBV7-8; D perhaps matches TRBD1 (6 bases). Sequencing used peripheral blood. The TCR was taken from a woman between 40 and 50 years old with acute or convalescent COVID-19. CDR3 amino acids: CASTEQGGSTEAFF. Here the CDR3 DNA reads TGTGCCAGCACAGAACAGGGCGGGAGCACTGAAGCTTTCTTT.